This T cell receptor beta chain came from a study of CD8 T cells in Susac syndrome. CD8+ and CD4+ T cells from blood underwent TCR beta sequencing. With regard to this clonotype: Its antigen is unidentified.

The CDR3 spans 12 residues. Per the germline V gene, CDR1 is MRHNA and CDR2 is SNTAGT. The V end lost 7 bases, the J end lost 12 bases, and 16 bases lay between the germline ends. Random hexamers were used to reverse transcribe an amount of about 0.45 to 1 ug RNA. Across 54 Vbeta and 13 Jbeta, TCR beta CDR3 was amplified with immunoSEQ multiplex PCR. From the immunoSEQ multiplex PCR reads, TCRdb called clonotypes with MiXCR, one entry per CDR3 protein. The sample has some 130,000 distinct CDR3 sequences, around 93% seen once. Whole-study results and caveats: The TCR sequencing and HLA analysis in the study involved a relatively small number of individuals, as the study acknowledged. In total CD8+ repertoires, roughly 16 Susac-specific public clones were found, and CD8+ TEMRA repertoires had a few.

The TCR comes from a human donor with Susac syndrome. Sequencing was done on a sample of CD8+ T cells from PBMCs. This sequence joins TRBV6-4 and TRBJ2-1; D call uncertain. CDR3 sequence (DNA): TGTGCCAGCACCGGATGGCAGTTCTTGCAGTTCTTC. It translates to CASTGWQFLQFF.